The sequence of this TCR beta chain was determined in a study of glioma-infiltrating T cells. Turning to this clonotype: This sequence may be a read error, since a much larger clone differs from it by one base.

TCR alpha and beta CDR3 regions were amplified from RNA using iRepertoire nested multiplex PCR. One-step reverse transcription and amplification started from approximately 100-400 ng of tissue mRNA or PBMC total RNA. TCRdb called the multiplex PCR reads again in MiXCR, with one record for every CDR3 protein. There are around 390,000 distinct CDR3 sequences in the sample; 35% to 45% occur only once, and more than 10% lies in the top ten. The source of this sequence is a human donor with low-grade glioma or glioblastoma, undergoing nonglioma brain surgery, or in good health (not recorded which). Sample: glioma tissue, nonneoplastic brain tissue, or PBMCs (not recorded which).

The CDR3 sequence: CASIHQGEGFF. CDR3 bases: TGTGCCAGCATCCATCAAGGTGAAGGTTTCTTT. The chain employs TRBV27 and TRBJ1-1; D remains unclear. Per germline, CDR1 MNHEY and CDR2 SMNVEV (reference sequence). The CDR3 covers 11 residues.